This T cell receptor (beta chain) was found in a study of Ad26.COV2.S vaccination and SARS-CoV-2 variants. Turning to the study itself: Intramuscular Ad26.COV2.S doses were given once or twice, 56 days apart. Study-wide points: Spike-specific TCR breadth ran higher among vaccine recipients than placebo recipients.

Points on this clone: The antigen is undetermined.

Clones were read by immunoSEQ multiplex PCR, and TCRdb kept only the in-frame ones, dropping some. Found here are about 350,000 clones, 88% of them singletons; the top ten hold around 6.4%. This CDR3 has 14 amino acids. Germline CDR1 is MGHDK and CDR2 is SYGVNS. The V end lost 1 base, the J end lost 5 bases, and 11 bases lay between the germline ends. Documented treatment: roughly 19 received Ad26.COV2.S at low or high dose, single or two shots; 5 received placebo; per-sample allocation not given. On day 63 after the first injection, vaccine and placebo recipients gave samples. Cohort 1b enrolled adults aged 18-55 years in Boston.

The chain recombines TRBV25-1 with TRBJ2-5; D remains ambiguous. This sample comprised peripheral blood, obtained in a trial of Ad26.COV2.S vaccine versus placebo. The clonotype originates from a person aged 18-60 years who received the Ad26.COV2.S COVID-19 vaccine or a placebo. This CDR3 reads CASSEFHPMETQYF. As DNA, the CDR3 is TGTGCCAGCAGTGAATTTCACCCGATGGAGACCCAGTACTTC.